What follows are 17 T cell receptor beta chains derived from one specimen sequenced in a study of blood T cell repertoires in COVID-19. Only in-frame clones appear in the TCRdb table, and some are missing; sequencing was by immunoSEQ multiplex PCR. The table shows a few hundred thousand clones, with 86% occurring only once. Sequenced sample: peripheral blood. These receptors were taken from a woman between 50 and 59 years old with COVID-19, enrolled during active disease.

The V gene is TRBV18, the J gene TRBJ2-7; 8 nucleotides line up with TRBD1. J gave up 3 bases and V 2 bases, and 3 bases lay outside the gene matches. The CDR3 is made up of 14 amino acids. Germline V gene data show CDR1 as KGHSH and CDR2 as LQKENI. CDR3 loop: CASSPRGQDYEQYV. CDR3 bases: TGTGCCAGCTCACCAAGGGGACAGGACTACGAGCAGTACGTC.

The rearrangement links TRBV7-2 to TRBJ1-4, with 10 bases matching TRBD1. Trimming at V came to 3 bases and at J to 7 bases, leaving 8 bases not matched to a gene. CDR3 length: 16 amino acids. From germline, CDR1 is SGHTA and CDR2 FQGNSA. The DNA for the CDR3 is TGTGCCAGCAGCTTGGGGCCGGGACAGGGGCGTGAAAAACTGTTTTTT. Amino acids: CASSLGPGQGREKLFF.

This rearrangement joins TRBV18 to TRBJ2-5; a possible D gene is TRBD1 (5 bases). Per the germline V gene, CDR1 is KGHSH and CDR2 is LQKENI. Trimming took off 3 bases at V and 3 bases at J, with 20 bases between the two ends. The CDR3 sequence is 17 residues long. CDR3 protein: CASSPFRVGASKETQYF. CDR3 nucleotide sequence: TGTGCCAGCTCACCGTTCCGGGTAGGGGCATCCAAAGAGACCCAGTACTTC.

J is TRBJ1-1 and V is TRBV29-1, with TRBD1 as a possible D gene (5 bases). Trimming pared 3 bases from V and 5 bases from J, leaving 7 bases between. CDR1 and CDR2 (germline): SQVTM, ANQGSEA. This CDR3 is built from 11 residues. DNA of the CDR3: TGCAGCGTTGACCGGGGGACTGAAGCTTTCTTT. Its translation is CSVDRGTEAFF.

The chain uses TRBV27 and TRBJ2-7; tentatively, D is TRBD1 (5 bases). Trimming pared 2 bases from V and 1 base from J, leaving 9 bases between. Germline V gene data show CDR1 as MNHEY and CDR2 as SMNVEV (reference sequence). This CDR3 spans 14 amino acids. The CDR3 region is CASSLNPGSYEQYF. The CDR3 nucleotides are TGTGCCAGCAGTTTAAATCCAGGGTCCTACGAGCAGTACTTC.

In its sample, this clone was seen once. This sequence joins TRBV5-1 and TRBJ2-1, with TRBD1 matching over 7 bases. The CDR3 is made up of 14 amino acids. Trimming took 4 bases from V and 3 from J; bases not matched to a gene: 4. CDR1 is SGHRS and CDR2 is YFSETQ in the germline V gene. As DNA, the CDR3 is TGCGCCAGCAGCCTAGACAGGGACTACAATGAGCAGTTCTTC. As protein: CASSLDRDYNEQFF.

V usage is TRBV30 and J usage is TRBJ2-1; D unclear. This CDR3 contains 15 residues. V was pared by 3 bases and J by 1 base, with 13 bases between. The germline gives CDR1 GTSNPN, CDR2 SVGIG (reference sequence). CDR3 loop: CAWSGAPPSYNEQFF. The CDR3 nucleotides read TGTGCCTGGAGCGGAGCACCCCCTTCCTACAATGAGCAGTTCTTC.

This clone was detected only once. This chain links TRBV6-1 with TRBJ2-7; TRBD2 matches at 10 bases. The CDR3 totals 13 residues. Germline CDR1 MNHNS, CDR2 SASEGT. As DNA, the CDR3 is TGTGCCAGCAGTGAAGCCGGTAAGGGACTAGCGCTCGTC. This translates into CASSEAGKGLALV.

There are a few counts of this clone. The chain recombines TRBV18 with TRBJ2-7; possibly TRBD1 for D (6 bases). With 6 bases removed from V and 7 bases from J, the gap between germline ends came to 22 bases. CDR1 and CDR2 (germline): KGHSH, LQKENI. The CDR3 covers 15 residues. CDR3: CASSHERTGQREQYV. CDR3 in DNA: TGTGCCAGCTCTCACGAAAGAACAGGGCAACGGGAGCAGTACGTC.

CDR3 amino acids: CASSETLSNEKLFF. DNA for the CDR3: TGTGCCAGCAGCGAGACACTTTCTAATGAAAAACTGTTTTTT. V is TRBV7-2 and J is TRBJ1-4, with no clear D. Deletions cut 5 bases from V and 3 bases from J, with 10 bases between. This CDR3 has 14 amino acids. Germline CDR1 SGHTA, CDR2 FQGNSA.

CDR3 sequence reads: CASSSAGGARRGTEAFF. CDR3 nucleotides: TGTGCCAGCAGCAGCGCCGGGGGGGCCCGTAGGGGCACTGAAGCTTTCTTT. The chain couples TRBV11-3 to TRBJ1-1; perhaps TRBD1 as D (6 bases). With 5 bases removed from V and 4 bases from J, the gap between germline ends came to 23 bases. This CDR3 spans 17 amino acids. Germline assignment: CDR1 SGHNT and CDR2 YENEEA.

This chain joins TRBV5-5 and TRBJ2-3, with 8 bases matching TRBD1. CDR1 and CDR2 (germline): SGHKS, YYEKEE (reference sequence). J gave up 4 bases and V 3 bases, and 13 bases lay outside the gene matches. This CDR3 is 17 amino acids long. The CDR3 nucleotides read TGTGCCAGCAGCTCTAACTGGCCCGGACAGGGCGCAGATACGCAGTATTTT. Protein product: CASSSNWPGQGADTQYF.

J is TRBJ1-2 and V is TRBV4-1; 8 positions agree with TRBD1. The CDR3 has 16 residues. CDR1 and CDR2 from the germline V gene are MGHRA and YSYEKL. V gave up 1 base and J gave up 3 bases; unmatched junction bases: 7. CDR3 sequence reads: CASSQVILQGDYGYTF. The CDR3 nucleotides read TGCGCCAGCAGCCAAGTTATCCTACAGGGGGACTATGGCTACACCTTC.

The chain has TRBV6-5 and TRBJ2-7, with 9 bases that match TRBD1. Germline V gene sequence: CDR1 MNHEY, CDR2 SVGAGI. J lost 4 bases, V lost 5 bases, and 6 bases had no gene match. The CDR3 is 14 amino acids. In nucleotides, the CDR3 is TGTGCCAGCAGTAAGGGGGGACAGGGTTACGAGCAGTACGTC. Encoded protein: CASSKGGQGYEQYV.

The rearrangement uses TRBV27 and TRBJ1-1; D is possibly TRBD1 (6 bases). Trimming removed 5 bases from V and 11 bases from J, with 24 bases in between. Germline lookup yields CDR1 MNHEY and CDR2 SMNVEV (reference sequence). The length of the CDR3 is 15 residues. The CDR3 DNA is TGTGCCAGCAGTCCCCTAAAAATGGGAGGGGGGATGGCTTTCTTT. Translating gives CASSPLKMGGGMAFF.

The J gene is TRBJ1-1, the V gene TRBV6-2 or TRBV6-3; unclear D gene. V gave up 0 bases and J gave up 7 bases, with 6 bases separating them. The V gene's germline CDR1 is MNHEY and CDR2 SVGEGT. CDR3 size: 12 residues. The DNA of the CDR3 is TGTGCCAGCAGTTACTCTTACAGTGAAGCTTTCTTT. Encoded protein: CASSYSYSEAFF.

This chain uses TRBV10-3 with TRBJ1-2; TRBD1 matches at 9 bases. J gave up 3 bases and V 3 bases, and 2 bases lay outside the gene matches. This CDR3 is built from 14 residues. Germline V CDR1 and CDR2: ENHRY, SYGVKD. The chain's CDR3 is CAISDYRGHYGYTF. DNA of the CDR3: TGTGCCATCAGTGATTACAGGGGGCACTATGGCTACACCTTC.